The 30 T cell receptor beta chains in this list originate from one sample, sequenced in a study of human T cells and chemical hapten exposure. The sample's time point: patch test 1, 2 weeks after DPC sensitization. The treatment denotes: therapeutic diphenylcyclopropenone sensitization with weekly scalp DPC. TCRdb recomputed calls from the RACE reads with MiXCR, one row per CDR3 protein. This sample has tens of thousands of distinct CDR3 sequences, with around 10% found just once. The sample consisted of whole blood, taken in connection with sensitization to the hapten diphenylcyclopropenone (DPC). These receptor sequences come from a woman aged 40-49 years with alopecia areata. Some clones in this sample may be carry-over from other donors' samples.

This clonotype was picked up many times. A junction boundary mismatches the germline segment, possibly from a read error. CDR3 protein: CASSIANYGYTF. In nucleotides, the CDR3 is TGTGCCAGCAGCATAGCTAACTATGGCTACACCTTC. The chain couples TRBV7-6 to TRBJ1-2; D gene ambiguous. Per the germline V gene, CDR1 is SGHVS and CDR2 is FNYEAQ. The CDR3 covers 12 residues. Drawing the rest from reference TRBV7-6 and TRBJ1-2, the complete variable domain is GAGVSQSPRYKVTKRGQDVALRCDPISGHVSLYWYRQALGQGPEFLTYFNYEAQQDKSGLPNDRFSAERPEGSISTLTIQRTEQRDSAMYRCASSIANYGYTFGSGTRLTVV.

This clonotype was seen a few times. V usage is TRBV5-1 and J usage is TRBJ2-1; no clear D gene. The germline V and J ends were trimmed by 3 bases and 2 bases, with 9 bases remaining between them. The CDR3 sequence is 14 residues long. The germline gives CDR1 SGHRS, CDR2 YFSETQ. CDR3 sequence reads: CASSSPKTYNEQFF. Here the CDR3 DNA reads TGCGCCAGCAGCTCGCCGAAAACCTACAATGAGCAGTTCTTC.

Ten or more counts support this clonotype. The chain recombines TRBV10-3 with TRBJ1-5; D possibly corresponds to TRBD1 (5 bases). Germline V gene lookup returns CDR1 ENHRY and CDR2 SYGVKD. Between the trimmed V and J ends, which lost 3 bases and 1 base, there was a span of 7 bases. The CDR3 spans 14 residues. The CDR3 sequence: CAISDRDSNQPQHF. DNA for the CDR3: TGTGCCATCAGTGACCGGGACAGCAATCAGCCCCAGCATTTT.

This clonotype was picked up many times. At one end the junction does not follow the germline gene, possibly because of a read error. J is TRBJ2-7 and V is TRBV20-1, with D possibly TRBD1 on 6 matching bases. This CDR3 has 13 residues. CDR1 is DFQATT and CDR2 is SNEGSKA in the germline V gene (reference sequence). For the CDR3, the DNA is TGCAGTGGCTTCAAGGGGGAGTCCTACGAGCAGTGCTTC. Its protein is CSGFKGESYEQCF.

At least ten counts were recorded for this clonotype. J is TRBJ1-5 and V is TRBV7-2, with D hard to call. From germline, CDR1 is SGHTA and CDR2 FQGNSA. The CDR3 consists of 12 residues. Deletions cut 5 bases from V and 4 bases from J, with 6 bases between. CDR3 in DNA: TGTGCCAGCAGCCCTACGAATCAGCCCCAGCATTTT. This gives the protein CASSPTNQPQHF.

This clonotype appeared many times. CDR3 in DNA: TGTGCCAGCAGCCTAGGGGACCCTGGGGCCAACGTCCTGACTTTC. It is translated as CASSLGDPGANVLTF. The genes are TRBV11-1 and TRBJ2-6; D possibly matches TRBD1 or TRBD2 (5 bases each). This CDR3 region has 15 residues. The V end was cut by 5 bases, the J end by 2 bases, with 10 bases between. CDR1 SGHAT and CDR2 FQDESV come from the germline V gene (reference sequence). The entire variable domain, with the rest obtained from reference TRBV11-1 and TRBJ2-6, is as follows: EAEVAQSPRYKITEKSQAVAFWCDPISGHATLYWYRQILGQGPELLVQFQDESVVDDSQLPKDRFSAERLKGVDSTLKIQPAELGDSAMYLCASSLGDPGANVLTFGAGSRLTVL.

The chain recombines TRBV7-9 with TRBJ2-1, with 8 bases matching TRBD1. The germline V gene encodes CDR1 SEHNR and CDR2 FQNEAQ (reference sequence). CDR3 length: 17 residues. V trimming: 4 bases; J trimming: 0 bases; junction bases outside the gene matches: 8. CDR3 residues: CASSSPAGTGSYNEQFF. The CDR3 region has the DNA TGTGCCAGCAGCTCGCCCGCCGGGACAGGCTCCTACAATGAGCAGTTCTTC.

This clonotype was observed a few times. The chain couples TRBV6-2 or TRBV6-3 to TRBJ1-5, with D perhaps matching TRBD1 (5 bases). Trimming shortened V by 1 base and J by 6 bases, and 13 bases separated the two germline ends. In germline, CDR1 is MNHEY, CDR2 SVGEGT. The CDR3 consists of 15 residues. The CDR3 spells CASSYWGVKGQPQHF. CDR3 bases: TGTGCCAGCAGTTACTGGGGGGTTAAGGGTCAGCCCCAGCATTTT.

The CDR3 DNA reads as TGTGCCAGCAGCTTAGCCCCGGGGGCGGGTCAGTGGGCCTACGAGCAGTACTTC. It yields the protein CASSLAPGAGQWAYEQYF. The V call is TRBV7-2, the J call TRBJ2-7; D is tentatively TRBD1 or TRBD2 (6 bases each). CDR3 size: 18 residues. Per the germline V gene, CDR1 is SGHTA and CDR2 is FQGNSA. Trimming removed 0 bases at V and 2 bases at J, with 20 bases between.

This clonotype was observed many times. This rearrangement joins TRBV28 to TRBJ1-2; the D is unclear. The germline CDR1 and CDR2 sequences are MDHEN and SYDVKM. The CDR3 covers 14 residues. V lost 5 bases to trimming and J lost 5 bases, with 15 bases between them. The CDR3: CASSPPPDPYGYTF. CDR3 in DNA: TGTGCCAGCAGTCCCCCGCCGGACCCTTATGGCTACACCTTC.

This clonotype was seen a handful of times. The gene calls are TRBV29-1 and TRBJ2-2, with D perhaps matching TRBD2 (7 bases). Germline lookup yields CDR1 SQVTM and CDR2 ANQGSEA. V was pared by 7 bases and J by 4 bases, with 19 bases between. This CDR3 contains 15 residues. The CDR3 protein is CSAWGLGGGTGELFF. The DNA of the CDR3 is TGCAGCGCCTGGGGGCTCGGCGGGGGCACCGGGGAGCTGTTTTTT.

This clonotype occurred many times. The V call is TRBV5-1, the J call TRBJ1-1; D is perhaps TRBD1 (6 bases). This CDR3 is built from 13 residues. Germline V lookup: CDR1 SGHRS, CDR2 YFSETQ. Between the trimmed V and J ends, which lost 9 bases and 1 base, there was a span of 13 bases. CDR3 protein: CATQGPSNTEAFF. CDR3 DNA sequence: TGCGCCACCCAGGGGCCCTCGAACACTGAAGCTTTCTTT.

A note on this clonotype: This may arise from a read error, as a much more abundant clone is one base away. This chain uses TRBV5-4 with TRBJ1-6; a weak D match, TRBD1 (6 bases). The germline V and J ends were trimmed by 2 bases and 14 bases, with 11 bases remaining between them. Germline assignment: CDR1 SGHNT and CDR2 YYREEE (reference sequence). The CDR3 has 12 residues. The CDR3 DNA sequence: TGTGCCAGCAGCTTCACAGGGAGGGCCCTCCACTTT. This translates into CASSFTGRALHF.

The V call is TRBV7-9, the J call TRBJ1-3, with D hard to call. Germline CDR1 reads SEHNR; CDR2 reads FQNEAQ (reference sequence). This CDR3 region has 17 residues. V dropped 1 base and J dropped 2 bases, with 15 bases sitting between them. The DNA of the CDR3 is TGTGCCAGCAGCTTAGTCGGTACATGGGTGACTGGAAACACCATATATTTT. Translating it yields CASSLVGTWVTGNTIYF.

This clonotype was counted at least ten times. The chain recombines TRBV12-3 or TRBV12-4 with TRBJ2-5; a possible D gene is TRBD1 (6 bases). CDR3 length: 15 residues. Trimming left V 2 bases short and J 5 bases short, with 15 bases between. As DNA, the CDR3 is TGTGCCAGCAGTTTACTAGGGGGTTCACGGGAGACCCAGTACTTC. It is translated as CASSLLGGSRETQYF.

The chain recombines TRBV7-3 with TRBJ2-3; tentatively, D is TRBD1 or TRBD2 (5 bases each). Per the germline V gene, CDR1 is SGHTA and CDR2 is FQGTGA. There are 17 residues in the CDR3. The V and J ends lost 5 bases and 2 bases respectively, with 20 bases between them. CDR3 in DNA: TGTGCCAGCAGCCCATACTCGGGGACCGCTCACACAGATACGCAGTATTTT. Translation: CASSPYSGTAHTDTQYF. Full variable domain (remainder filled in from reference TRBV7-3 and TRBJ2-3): GAGVSQTPSNKVTEKGKYVELRCDPISGHTALYWYRQSLGQGPEFLIYFQGTGAADDSGLPNDRFFAVRPEGSVSTLKIQRTERGDSAVYLCASSPYSGTAHTDTQYFGPGTRLTVL.

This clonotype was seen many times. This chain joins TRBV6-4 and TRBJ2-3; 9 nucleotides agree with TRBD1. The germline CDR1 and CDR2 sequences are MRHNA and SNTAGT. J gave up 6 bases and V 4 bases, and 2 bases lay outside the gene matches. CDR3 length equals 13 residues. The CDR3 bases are TGTGCCAGCAGTGGGACAGGGGTGGATACGCAGTATTTT. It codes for CASSGTGVDTQYF.

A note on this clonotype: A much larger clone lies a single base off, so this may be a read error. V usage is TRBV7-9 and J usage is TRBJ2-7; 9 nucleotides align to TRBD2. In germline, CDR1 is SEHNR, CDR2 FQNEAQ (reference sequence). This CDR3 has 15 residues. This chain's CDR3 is CACSLSSGASYEQYF. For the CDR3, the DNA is TGTGCCTGCAGCTTATCTAGCGGGGCCTCCTACGAGCAGTACTTC.

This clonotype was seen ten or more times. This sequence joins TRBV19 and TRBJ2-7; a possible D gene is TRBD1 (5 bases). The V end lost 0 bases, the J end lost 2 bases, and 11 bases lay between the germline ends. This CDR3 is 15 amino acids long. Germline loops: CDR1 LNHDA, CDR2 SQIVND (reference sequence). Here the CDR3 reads CASSIDSAGTYEQYF. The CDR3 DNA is TGTGCCAGTAGTATAGATTCGGCAGGGACCTACGAGCAGTACTTC.

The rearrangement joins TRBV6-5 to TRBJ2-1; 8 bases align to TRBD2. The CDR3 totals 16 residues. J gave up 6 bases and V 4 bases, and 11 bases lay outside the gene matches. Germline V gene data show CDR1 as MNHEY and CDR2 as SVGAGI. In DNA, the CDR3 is TGTGCCAGCAGTTTCACCGGGACTAGAGCCTTCAATGAGCAGTTCTTC. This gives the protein CASSFTGTRAFNEQFF.

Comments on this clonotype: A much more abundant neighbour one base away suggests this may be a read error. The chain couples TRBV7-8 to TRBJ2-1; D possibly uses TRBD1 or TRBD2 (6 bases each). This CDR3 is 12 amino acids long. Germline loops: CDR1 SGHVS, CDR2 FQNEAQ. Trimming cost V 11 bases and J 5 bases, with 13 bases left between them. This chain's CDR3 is CAPGASNNEQFF. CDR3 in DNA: TGTGCCCCGGGGGCTTCCAACAATGAGCAGTTCTTC.

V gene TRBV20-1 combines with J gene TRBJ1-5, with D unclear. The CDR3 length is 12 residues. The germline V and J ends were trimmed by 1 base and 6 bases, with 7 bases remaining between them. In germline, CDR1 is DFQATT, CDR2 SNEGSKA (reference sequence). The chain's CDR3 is CSARVGFQPQHF. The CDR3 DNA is TGCAGTGCTAGAGTGGGGTTTCAGCCCCAGCATTTT.

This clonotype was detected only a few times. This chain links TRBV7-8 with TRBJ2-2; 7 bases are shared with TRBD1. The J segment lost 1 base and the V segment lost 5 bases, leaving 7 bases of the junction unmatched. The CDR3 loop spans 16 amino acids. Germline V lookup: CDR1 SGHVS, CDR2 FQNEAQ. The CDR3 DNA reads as TGTGCCAGCAGCCCCCCGACAGGGTTGAACACCGGGGAGCTGTTTTTT. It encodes CASSPPTGLNTGELFF.

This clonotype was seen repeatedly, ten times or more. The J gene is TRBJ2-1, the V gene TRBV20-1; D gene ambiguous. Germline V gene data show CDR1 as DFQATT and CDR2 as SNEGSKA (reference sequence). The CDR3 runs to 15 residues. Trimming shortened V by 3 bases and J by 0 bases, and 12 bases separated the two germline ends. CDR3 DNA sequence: TGCAGTGCTAGTGACCCCAAGAGCTCCTACAATGAGCAGTTCTTC. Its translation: CSASDPKSSYNEQFF.

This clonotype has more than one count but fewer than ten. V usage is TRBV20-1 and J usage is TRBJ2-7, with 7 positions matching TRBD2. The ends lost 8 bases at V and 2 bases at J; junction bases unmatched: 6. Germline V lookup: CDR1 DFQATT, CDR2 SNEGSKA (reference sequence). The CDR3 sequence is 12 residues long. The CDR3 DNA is TGCAGTCTCTGGCGGGGGACCTACGAGCAGTACTTC. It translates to CSLWRGTYEQYF.

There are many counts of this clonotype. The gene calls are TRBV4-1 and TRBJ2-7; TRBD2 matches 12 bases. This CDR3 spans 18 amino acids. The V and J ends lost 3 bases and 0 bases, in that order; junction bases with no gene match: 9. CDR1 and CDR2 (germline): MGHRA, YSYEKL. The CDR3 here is CASSHGLAGPIISYEQYF. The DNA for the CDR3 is TGCGCCAGCAGCCATGGACTAGCGGGGCCGATAATCTCCTACGAGCAGTACTTC.

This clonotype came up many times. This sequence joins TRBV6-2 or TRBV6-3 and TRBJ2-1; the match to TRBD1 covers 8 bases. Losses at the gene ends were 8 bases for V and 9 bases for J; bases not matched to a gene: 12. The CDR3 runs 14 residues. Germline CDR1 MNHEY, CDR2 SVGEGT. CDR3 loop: CASGTRGRRGEQFF. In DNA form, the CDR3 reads TGTGCCAGCGGAACCAGGGGGCGGAGGGGTGAGCAGTTCTTC.

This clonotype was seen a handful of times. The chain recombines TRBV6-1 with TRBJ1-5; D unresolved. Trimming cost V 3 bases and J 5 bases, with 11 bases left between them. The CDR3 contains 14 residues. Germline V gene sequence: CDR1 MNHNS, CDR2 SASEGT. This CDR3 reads CASSEGGPHQPQHF. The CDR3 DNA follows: TGTGCCAGCAGTGAGGGAGGACCCCATCAGCCCCAGCATTTT.

The CDR3 DNA reads TGTGCCAGCAGCTTAGGCAGGGGGCGGAACACTGAAGCTTTCTTT. Translated, it gives CASSLGRGRNTEAFF. The genes are TRBV5-6 and TRBJ1-1; 8 bases map to TRBD1. There are 15 residues in the CDR3. Losses at the gene ends were 2 bases for V and 1 base for J; bases not matched to a gene: 4. Germline V gives CDR1 SGHDT, CDR2 YYEEEE.

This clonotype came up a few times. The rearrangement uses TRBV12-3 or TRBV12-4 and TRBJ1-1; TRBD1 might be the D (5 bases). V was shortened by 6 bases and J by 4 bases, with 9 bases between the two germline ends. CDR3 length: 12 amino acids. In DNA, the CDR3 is TGTGCCAGCAGCGGGACTAGCACTGAAGCTTTCTTT. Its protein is CASSGTSTEAFF.